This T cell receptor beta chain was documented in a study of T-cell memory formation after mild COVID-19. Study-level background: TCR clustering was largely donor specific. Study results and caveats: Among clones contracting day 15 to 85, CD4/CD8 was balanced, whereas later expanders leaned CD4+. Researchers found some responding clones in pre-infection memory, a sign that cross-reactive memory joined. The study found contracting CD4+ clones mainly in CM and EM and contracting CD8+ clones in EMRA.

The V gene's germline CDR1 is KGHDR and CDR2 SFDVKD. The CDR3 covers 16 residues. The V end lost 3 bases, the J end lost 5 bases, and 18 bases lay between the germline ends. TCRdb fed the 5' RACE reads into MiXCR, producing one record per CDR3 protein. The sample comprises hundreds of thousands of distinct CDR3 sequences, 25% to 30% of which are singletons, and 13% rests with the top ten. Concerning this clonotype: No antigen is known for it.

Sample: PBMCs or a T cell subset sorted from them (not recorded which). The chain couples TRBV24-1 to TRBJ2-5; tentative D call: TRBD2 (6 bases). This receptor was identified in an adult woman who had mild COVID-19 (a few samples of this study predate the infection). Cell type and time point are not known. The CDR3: CATSDPRASAGETQYF. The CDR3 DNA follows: TGTGCCACCAGTGATCCTCGGGCCTCGGCGGGGGAGACCCAGTACTTC.